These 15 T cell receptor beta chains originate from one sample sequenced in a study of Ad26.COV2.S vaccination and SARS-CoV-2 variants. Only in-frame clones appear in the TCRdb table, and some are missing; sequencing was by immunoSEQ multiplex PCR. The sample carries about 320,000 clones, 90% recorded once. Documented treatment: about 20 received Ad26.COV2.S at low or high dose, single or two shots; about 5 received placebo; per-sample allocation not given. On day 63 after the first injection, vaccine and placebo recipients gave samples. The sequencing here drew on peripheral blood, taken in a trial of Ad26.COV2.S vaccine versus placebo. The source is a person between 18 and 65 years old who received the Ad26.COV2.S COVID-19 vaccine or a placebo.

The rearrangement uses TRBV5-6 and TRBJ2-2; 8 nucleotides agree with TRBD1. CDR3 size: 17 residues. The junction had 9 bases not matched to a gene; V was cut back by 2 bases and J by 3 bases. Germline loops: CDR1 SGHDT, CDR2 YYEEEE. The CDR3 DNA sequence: TGTGCCAGCAGCTTAGGGGAAGACAGGGGTTACACCGGGGAGCTGTTTTTT. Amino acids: CASSLGEDRGYTGELFF. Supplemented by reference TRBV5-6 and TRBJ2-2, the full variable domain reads DAGVTQSPTHLIKTRGQQVTLRCSPKSGHDTVSWYQQALGQGPQFIFQYYEEEERQRGNFPDRFSGHQFPNYSSELNVNALLLGDSALYLCASSLGEDRGYTGELFFGEGSRLTVL.

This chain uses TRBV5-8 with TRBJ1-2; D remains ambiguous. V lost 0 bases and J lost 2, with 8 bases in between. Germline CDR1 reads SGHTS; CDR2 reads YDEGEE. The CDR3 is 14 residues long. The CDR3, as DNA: TGTGCCAGCAGCTTGGTGCACGCCAACTATGGCTACACCTTC. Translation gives CASSLVHANYGYTF.

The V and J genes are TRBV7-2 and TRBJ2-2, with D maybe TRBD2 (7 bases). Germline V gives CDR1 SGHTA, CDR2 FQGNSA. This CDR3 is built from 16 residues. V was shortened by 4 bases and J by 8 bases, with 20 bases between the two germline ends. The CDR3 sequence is CASSSPAGASRGELFF. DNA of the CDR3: TGTGCCAGCAGCTCCCCGGCGGGGGCCTCTCGGGGGGAGCTGTTTTTT.

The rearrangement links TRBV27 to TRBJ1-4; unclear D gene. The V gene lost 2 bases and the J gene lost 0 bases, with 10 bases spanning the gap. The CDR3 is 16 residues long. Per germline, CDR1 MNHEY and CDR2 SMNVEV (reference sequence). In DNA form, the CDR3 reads TGTGCCAGCAGTTTAGTGGTCACCGCAACTAATGAAAAACTGTTTTTT. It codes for CASSLVVTATNEKLFF.

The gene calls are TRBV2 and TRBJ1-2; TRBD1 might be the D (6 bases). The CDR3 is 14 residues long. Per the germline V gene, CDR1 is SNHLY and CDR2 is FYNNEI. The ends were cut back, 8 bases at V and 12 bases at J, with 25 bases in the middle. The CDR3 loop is CASGGLVGSAPNTF. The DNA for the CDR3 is TGTGCCAGCGGGGGCTTGGTGGGTTCGGCCCCAAACACCTTC.

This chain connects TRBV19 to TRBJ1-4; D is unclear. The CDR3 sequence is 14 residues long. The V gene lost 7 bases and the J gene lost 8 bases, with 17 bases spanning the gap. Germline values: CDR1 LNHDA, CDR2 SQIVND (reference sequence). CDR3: CASTNPRSGEKLFF. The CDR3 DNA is TGTGCCAGTACTAACCCGAGGAGTGGCGAAAAACTGTTTTTT.

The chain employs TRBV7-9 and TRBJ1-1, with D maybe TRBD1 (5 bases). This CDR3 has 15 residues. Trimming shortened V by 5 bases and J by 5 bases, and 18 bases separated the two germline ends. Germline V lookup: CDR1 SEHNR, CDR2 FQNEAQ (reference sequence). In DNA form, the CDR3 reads TGTGCCAGCAGCGGCGCTAGGCAGGGTGTGACTGAAGCTTTCTTT. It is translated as CASSGARQGVTEAFF. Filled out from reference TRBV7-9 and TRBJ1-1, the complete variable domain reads DTGVSQNPRHKITKRGQNVTFRCDPISEHNRLYWYRQTLGQGPEFLTYFQNEAQLEKSRLLSDRFSAERPKGSFSTLEIQRTEQGDSAMYLCASSGARQGVTEAFFGQGTRLTVV.

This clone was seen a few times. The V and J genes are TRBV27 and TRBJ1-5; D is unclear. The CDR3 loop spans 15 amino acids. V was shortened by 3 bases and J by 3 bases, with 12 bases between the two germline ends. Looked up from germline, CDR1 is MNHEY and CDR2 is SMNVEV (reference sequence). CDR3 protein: CASSLAGVVNQPQHF. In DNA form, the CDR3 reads TGTGCCAGCAGTTTGGCTGGGGTGGTCAATCAGCCCCAGCATTTT.

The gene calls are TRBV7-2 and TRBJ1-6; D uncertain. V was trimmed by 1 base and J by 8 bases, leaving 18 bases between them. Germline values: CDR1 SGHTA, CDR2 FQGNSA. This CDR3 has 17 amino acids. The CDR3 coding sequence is TGTGCCAGCAGCTTAGGTCCGGCGGGCAAAATAGATTCACCCCTCCACTTT. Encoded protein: CASSLGPAGKIDSPLHF. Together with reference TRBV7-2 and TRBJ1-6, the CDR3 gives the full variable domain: GAGVSQSPSNKVTEKGKDVELRCDPISGHTALYWYRQSLGQGLEFLIYFQGNSAPDKSGLPSDRFSAERTGGSVSTLTIQRTQQEDSAVYLCASSLGPAGKIDSPLHFGNGTRLTVT.

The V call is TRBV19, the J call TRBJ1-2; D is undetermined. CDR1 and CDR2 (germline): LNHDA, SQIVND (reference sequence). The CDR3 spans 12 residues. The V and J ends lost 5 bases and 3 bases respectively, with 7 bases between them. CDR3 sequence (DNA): TGTGCCAGTAGTCGCGGGGACTATGGCTACACCTTC. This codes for CASSRGDYGYTF.

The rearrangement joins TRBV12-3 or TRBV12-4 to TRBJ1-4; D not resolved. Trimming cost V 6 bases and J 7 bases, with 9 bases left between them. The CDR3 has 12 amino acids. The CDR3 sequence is CASSRRVEKLFF. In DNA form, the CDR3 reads TGTGCCAGCAGCCGGAGGGTTGAAAAACTGTTTTTT.

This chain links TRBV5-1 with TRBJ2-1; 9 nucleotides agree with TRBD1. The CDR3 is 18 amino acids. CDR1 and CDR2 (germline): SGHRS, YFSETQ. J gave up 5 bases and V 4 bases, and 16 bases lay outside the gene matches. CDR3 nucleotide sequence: TGCGCCAGCAGCCCCCCTCCGGCCGGGACAGGGAACGACAATGAGCAGTTCTTC. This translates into CASSPPPAGTGNDNEQFF.

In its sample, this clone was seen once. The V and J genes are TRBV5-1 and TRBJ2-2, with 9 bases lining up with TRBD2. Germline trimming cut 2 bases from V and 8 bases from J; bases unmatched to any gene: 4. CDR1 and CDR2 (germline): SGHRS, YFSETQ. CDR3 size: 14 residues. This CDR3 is CASSLAGGLGELFF. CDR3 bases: TGCGCCAGCAGCTTAGCGGGGGGCCTTGGGGAGCTGTTTTTT.

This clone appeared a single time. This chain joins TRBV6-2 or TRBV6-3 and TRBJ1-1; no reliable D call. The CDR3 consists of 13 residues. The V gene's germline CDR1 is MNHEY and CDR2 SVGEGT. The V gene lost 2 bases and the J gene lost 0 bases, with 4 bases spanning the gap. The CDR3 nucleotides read TGTGCCAGCAGTTACGTAATGAACACTGAAGCTTTCTTT. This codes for CASSYVMNTEAFF.

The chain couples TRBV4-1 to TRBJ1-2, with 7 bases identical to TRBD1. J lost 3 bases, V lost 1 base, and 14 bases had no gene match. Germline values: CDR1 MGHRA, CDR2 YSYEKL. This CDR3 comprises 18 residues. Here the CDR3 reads CASSQVTGLGTPDYGYTF. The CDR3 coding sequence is TGCGCCAGCAGCCAAGTGACAGGGTTGGGAACCCCCGACTATGGCTACACCTTC.